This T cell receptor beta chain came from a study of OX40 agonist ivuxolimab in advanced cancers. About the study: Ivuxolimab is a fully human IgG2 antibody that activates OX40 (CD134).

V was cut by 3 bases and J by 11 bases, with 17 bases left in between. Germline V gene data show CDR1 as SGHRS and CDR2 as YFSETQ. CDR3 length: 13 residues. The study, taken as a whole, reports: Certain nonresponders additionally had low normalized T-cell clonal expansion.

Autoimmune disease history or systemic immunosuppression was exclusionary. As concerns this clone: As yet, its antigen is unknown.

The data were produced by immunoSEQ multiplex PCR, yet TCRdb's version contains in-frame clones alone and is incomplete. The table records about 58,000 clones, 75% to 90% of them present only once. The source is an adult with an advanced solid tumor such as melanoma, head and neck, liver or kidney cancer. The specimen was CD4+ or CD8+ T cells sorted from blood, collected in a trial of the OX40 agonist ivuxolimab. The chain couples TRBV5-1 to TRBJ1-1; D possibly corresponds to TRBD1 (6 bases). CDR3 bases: TGCGCCAGCAGCTCCTACAGGGAAGCGGACGCTTTCTTT. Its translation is CASSSYREADAFF.